This T cell receptor beta chain was recovered during a study of control samples from healthy donors and cancer patients. V lost 5 bases, J lost 1 base, and 18 bases lay in between. This CDR3 comprises 17 residues. Germline V CDR1 and CDR2: SGHVS, FQNEAQ. Clones were sequenced by immunoSEQ multiplex PCR, and TCRdb holds only the in-frame ones, with some missing. The repertoire includes around 110,000 clones, approximately 90% of them detected once, and about 2.1% sits in the top ten. The chain has TRBV7-8 and TRBJ2-1; possibly TRBD2 for D (7 bases). The sequenced sample was blood. This sequence was found in a woman in her seventies in good health. In DNA form, the CDR3 reads TGTGCCAGCAGCACGACTGGGGGGGCGGCGTCCTACAATGAGCAGTTCTTC. Protein sequence: CASSTTGGAASYNEQFF.